Following are 14 T cell receptor beta chains from one sample sequenced in a study of blood T cell repertoires in COVID-19. Data came from immunoSEQ multiplex PCR; TCRdb stores just in-frame clones and leaves some out. This table holds approximately 210,000 clones, about 85% found once. The sample taken for sequencing was peripheral blood. The origin of the receptors is a man in his forties or fifties with acute or convalescent COVID-19.

The genes are TRBV7-3 and TRBJ2-1, with TRBD1 identical over 9 bases. V shed 3 bases, J shed 8 bases, and the junction held 8 bases outside the gene matches. The CDR3 sequence is 15 residues long. CDR1 is SGHTA and CDR2 is FQGTGA in the germline V gene. The CDR3 DNA sequence: TGTGCCAGCAGCTTCACCGGGACAGGGTTCGATGAGCAGTTCTTC. It codes for CASSFTGTGFDEQFF.

V is TRBV28 and J is TRBJ1-5; D remains unclear. There are 13 residues in the CDR3. CDR1 is MDHEN, CDR2 SYDVKM, per germline. Between the trimmed V and J ends, which lost 7 bases and 4 bases, there was a span of 11 bases. The CDR3 coding sequence is TGTGCCAGCACCCCCGCGGAAAATCAGCCCCAGCATTTT. Amino acid sequence: CASTPAENQPQHF.

This chain links TRBV28 with TRBJ2-7; the D gene is possibly TRBD2 (6 bases). CDR3 size: 14 residues. Germline CDR1 and CDR2: MDHEN and SYDVKM. The germline V and J ends were trimmed by 5 bases and 4 bases, with 15 bases remaining between them. The CDR3 loop reads CASSLGGTLYEQYF. CDR3 DNA: TGTGCCAGCAGTCTTGGGGGGACCTTATACGAGCAGTACTTC.

V usage is TRBV7-2 and J usage is TRBJ2-2; 10 nucleotides align to TRBD1. This CDR3 is built from 19 residues. In germline, CDR1 is SGHTA, CDR2 FQGNSA. V lost 4 bases and J lost 4; bases outside the gene matches: 15. CDR3 DNA: TGTGCCAGCAGCTGGTCACGGGACAGGGGCCGGAGGGGCACCGGGGAGCTGTTTTTT. Translation: CASSWSRDRGRRGTGELFF.

The V gene is TRBV5-1, the J gene TRBJ1-1, with TRBD1 identical over 11 bases. The V segment lost 2 bases and the J segment 4 bases; nucleotides outside the gene matches: 1. Looked up from germline, CDR1 is SGHRS and CDR2 is YFSETQ. The CDR3 has 14 amino acids. CDR3 bases: TGCGCCAGCAGCTTTGGGACAGGGGGCACTGAAGCTTTCTTT. Protein: CASSFGTGGTEAFF.

J is TRBJ2-7 and V is TRBV20-1, with D perhaps TRBD1 (6 bases). This CDR3 has 12 residues. In germline, CDR1 is DFQATT, CDR2 SNEGSKA (reference sequence). Trimming took off 3 bases at V and 6 bases at J, with 12 bases between the two ends. As DNA, the CDR3 is TGCAGTGCTAGTTTCAGGGGTTCCGAGCAGTACTTC. It specifies CSASFRGSEQYF.

The chain links TRBV6-2 or TRBV6-3 to TRBJ2-1; 7 bases agree with TRBD1. Germline CDR1 reads MNHEY; CDR2 reads SVGEGT. Trimming at V came to 0 bases and at J to 15 bases, leaving 2 bases not matched to a gene. CDR3 length: 11 amino acids. This CDR3 reads CASSYSTGLFF. CDR3 nucleotides: TGTGCCAGCAGTTACTCGACAGGGTTGTTCTTC.

This clone was found once. This chain uses TRBV3-1 (or the pseudogene TRBV3-2) with TRBJ1-1, with a tentative D call TRBD1 (6 bases). Germline loops: CDR1 LGHDT, CDR2 YNNKEL (reference sequence). The CDR3 spans 14 residues. V shed 1 base and J shed 10 bases, with 16 bases lying between them. The CDR3 loop is CASSQGQENGAAFF. CDR3 bases: TGTGCCAGCAGCCAAGGACAGGAAAATGGGGCAGCTTTCTTT.

This clone was detected once. This rearrangement joins TRBV5-4 to TRBJ1-2; possibly TRBD1 for D (5 bases). Deletions cut 6 bases from V and 3 bases from J, with 15 bases between. This CDR3 has 14 residues. Germline V gene data show CDR1 as SGHNT and CDR2 as YYREEE (reference sequence). The CDR3 sequence: CASTESPGHYGYTF. The CDR3 nucleotides read TGTGCCAGCACCGAATCTCCAGGGCACTATGGCTACACCTTC.

The chain is built from TRBV19 and TRBJ1-2; TRBD1 matches 9 bases. Trimming cost V 5 bases and J 8 bases; bases outside gene matches: 9. Germline CDR1 and CDR2: LNHDA and SQIVND (reference sequence). The CDR3 length is 14 residues. CDR3 DNA: TGTGCCAGTAGTCCGGGGACAGGGTTTAACGGCTACACCTTC. Its translation: CASSPGTGFNGYTF.

This chain joins TRBV4-3 and TRBJ1-4, with D tentatively TRBD1 (6 bases). Germline CDR1 LGHNA, CDR2 YSLEER. V lost 4 bases, J lost 0 bases, and 18 bases lay in between. The CDR3 spans 18 residues. The CDR3, as DNA: TGCGCCAGCAGCCCCGGGCAGGACAGCTTTGCAACTAATGAAAAACTGTTTTTT. Protein sequence: CASSPGQDSFATNEKLFF.

This chain joins TRBV5-1 and TRBJ2-5, with 11 bases aligning to TRBD1. The V gene's germline CDR1 is SGHRS and CDR2 YFSETQ. The junction had 3 bases not matched to a gene; V was cut back by 4 bases and J by 4 bases. CDR3 length: 14 residues. The CDR3 nucleotides are TGCGCCAGCAGCGTGGGACAGGGGGGAGAGACCCAGTACTTC. Translating it yields CASSVGQGGETQYF.

The chain joins TRBV29-1 to TRBJ2-7; 8 positions agree with TRBD1. The CDR3 extends over 13 amino acids. J lost 5 bases, V lost 7 bases, and 10 bases had no gene match. Germline assignment: CDR1 SQVTM and CDR2 ANQGSEA. This CDR3 reads CSAMDRASHEQYF. CDR3 nucleotides: TGCAGCGCGATGGACAGGGCCTCACACGAGCAGTACTTC.

The rearrangement uses TRBV6-5 and TRBJ2-7; TRBD1 aligns across 10 bases. There are 14 residues in the CDR3. The V gene end was trimmed by 4 bases and the J gene end by 5 bases; junction bases not matched to a gene: 5. In germline, CDR1 is MNHEY, CDR2 SVGAGI. As DNA, the CDR3 is TGTGCCAGCAGTTCGGACAGGGGGGGACACGAGCAGTACTTC. Protein: CASSSDRGGHEQYF.